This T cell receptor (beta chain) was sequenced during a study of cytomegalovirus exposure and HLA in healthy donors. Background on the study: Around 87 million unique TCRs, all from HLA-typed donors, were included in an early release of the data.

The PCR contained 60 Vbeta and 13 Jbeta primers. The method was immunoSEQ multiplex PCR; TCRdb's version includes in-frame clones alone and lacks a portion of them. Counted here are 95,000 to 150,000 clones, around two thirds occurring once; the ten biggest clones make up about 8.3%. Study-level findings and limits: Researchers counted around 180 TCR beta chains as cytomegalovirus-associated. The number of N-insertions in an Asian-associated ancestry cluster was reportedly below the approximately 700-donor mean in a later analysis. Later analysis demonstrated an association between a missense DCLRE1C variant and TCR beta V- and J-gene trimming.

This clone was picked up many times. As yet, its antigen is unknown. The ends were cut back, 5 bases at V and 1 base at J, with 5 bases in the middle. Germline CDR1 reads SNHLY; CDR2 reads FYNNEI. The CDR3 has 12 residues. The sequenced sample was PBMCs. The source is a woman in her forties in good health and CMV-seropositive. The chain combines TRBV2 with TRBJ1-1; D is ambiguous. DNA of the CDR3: TGTGCCAGCAGTAGACAGAACACTGAAGCTTTCTTT. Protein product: CASSRQNTEAFF.